This record looks at one T cell receptor (beta chain) sequence and its context. What antigen it recognizes has not been identified. No per-base quality is available; no much larger clone lies one base away. The samples were obtained from people who had Merkel cell carcinoma. The record originates from a study of T cells and Merkel cell carcinoma outcomes (dated by TCRdb to about 2020). Regarding the complete study: The study examined the tumor T-cell repertoire together with T-cell density as predictors of clinical outcome in patients with Merkel cell carcinoma. General conclusions and limits of the study: According to the report, clinical outcomes in Merkel cell carcinoma patients could be predicted using T-cell density together with features of the T-cell repertoire.

The method behind the library was the immunoSEQ multiplex PCR assay. TCRdb retrieved this table from immuneACCESS and kept in-frame rearrangements only. Not all clones are present; in checked studies, unresolved V genes account for under half, and no reason is known for the remainder. This sample is represented by around 2,100 clones; about nine tenths of them were singletons. Under 2% of the sample rests with the top ten. The CDR3, from cysteine to phenylalanine, totals 16 residues. Just the 48-base CDR3 DNA is kept, in frame starting at base 1. At the junction V is shortened by 2 bases and J by 7 bases; bases outside the gene matches: 5. CDR1 and CDR2 are drawn from the germline V gene: MGHRA, YSYEKL.

The source material was tumor tissue from Merkel cell carcinoma. This receptor was identified in a human donor with Merkel cell carcinoma. This chain is built from TRBV4-1 and TRBJ1-6; 10 bases in the junction line up with TRBD1. The DNA sequence is TGCGCCAGCAGCCAACCTAGACAGGGGGCGAATTCACCCCTCCACTTT. This gives the protein CASSQPRQGANSPLHF.